This TCR beta chain was documented in a study of identical twins. Overall study findings and caveats: There were fewer insertions in abundant cord blood beta clonotypes, but memory repertoires showed no such pattern.

CDR3 length equals 15 residues. The ends were cut back, 1 base at V and 2 bases at J, with 12 bases in the middle. From germline, CDR1 is SGHRS and CDR2 YFSETQ. Via MiXCR, TCRdb re-called the 5' RACE reads, giving one row per CDR3 protein. Of roughly 220,000 distinct CDR3 sequences detected, 5.5% to 7.5% appear once; the ten largest clones hold less than 15%. With respect to this clonotype: Its cognate antigen is unknown.

All donors were healthy, and all were Caucasian. Separately, the same data were catalogued under a study of T cells expressing NK-cell markers. From that report: Obtained from sorted CD3+CD56+NKG2C+, CD3+CD56+NKG2C- and CD3+CD56-NKG2C+ T cells were the TCR beta repertoires.

The chain links TRBV5-1 to TRBJ1-2, with TRBD1 as a possible D gene (6 bases). The material sequenced was CD8+ T cells sorted from blood. The receptor was derived from a woman aged 18-29 years in good health. CDR3 nucleotides: TGCGCCAGCAGCTTGTTGGGGGGCACAAACTATGGCTACACCTTC. This sequence encodes CASSLLGGTNYGYTF.